The sequence of this T cell receptor (beta chain) was determined in a study of glioma-infiltrating T cells. Germline CDR1 reads MNHNS; CDR2 reads SASEGT. The CDR3 covers 16 residues. Trimming pared 6 bases from V and 5 bases from J, leaving 22 bases between. Broader study findings: Only very few CDR3 sequences appeared in both tissue and blood.

Amplification of TCR alpha and beta CDR3 regions from RNA used iRepertoire nested multiplex PCR. TCRdb ran MiXCR on the multiplex PCR reads and lists one entry per CDR3 protein. The profile shows 95,000 to 110,000 distinct CDR3 sequences, 25% to 35% of them singletons. There are many counts of this clonotype. Its specificity is unknown. This TCR came from a human donor with low-grade glioma or glioblastoma, undergoing nonglioma brain surgery, or in good health (not recorded which). Sequencing was done on a sample of glioma tissue, nonneoplastic brain tissue, or PBMCs (not recorded which). The V and J genes are TRBV6-1 and TRBJ2-5; possible D gene TRBD1, 6 bases. CDR3 sequence reads: CASSPGVRKAKETQYF. Here the CDR3 DNA reads TGTGCCAGCAGCCCAGGGGTCCGTAAGGCGAAGGAGACCCAGTACTTC.